The source of this T cell receptor (beta chain) is a study of low-dose radiotherapy and immunotherapy resistance in tumors. Primers targeting TRAV and TRBV primed first-strand cDNA, covering alpha and beta chains. The authors amplified TCRs for about 20 PCR cycles with a constant-region primer and a V-primer adapter. TCRdb called the reads again in MiXCR, with one record for every CDR3 protein. The sample has under 20,000 distinct CDR3 sequences, around 67% seen once. Trimming removed 0 bases from V and 5 bases from J, with 9 bases in between. Germline V gene lookup returns CDR1 SGHRS and CDR2 YFSETQ. The CDR3 sequence is 13 residues long.

The chain carries TRBV5-1 and TRBJ2-7; weak D call: TRBD2 (5 bases). The TCR comes from a human donor with advanced metastatic prostate, ovarian, gallbladder or colorectal cancer (not recorded which). This table probably holds off-target reads from a library built for another chain. The CDR3 protein is CASSLGVGDEQYF. CDR3 DNA: TGCGCCAGCAGCTTGGGAGTCGGGGACGAGCAGTACTTC.